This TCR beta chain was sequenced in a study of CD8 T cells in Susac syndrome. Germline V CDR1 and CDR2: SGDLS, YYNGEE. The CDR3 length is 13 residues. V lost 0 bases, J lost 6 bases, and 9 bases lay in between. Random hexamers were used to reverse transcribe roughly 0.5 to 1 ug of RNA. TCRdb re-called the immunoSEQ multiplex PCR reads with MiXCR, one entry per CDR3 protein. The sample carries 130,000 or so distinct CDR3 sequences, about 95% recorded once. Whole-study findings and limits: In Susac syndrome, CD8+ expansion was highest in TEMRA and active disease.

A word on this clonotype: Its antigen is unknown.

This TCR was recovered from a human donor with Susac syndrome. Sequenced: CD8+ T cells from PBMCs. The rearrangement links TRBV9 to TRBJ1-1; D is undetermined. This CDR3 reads CASSVEHDSEAFF. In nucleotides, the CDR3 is TGTGCCAGCAGCGTAGAGCATGACTCTGAAGCTTTCTTT.